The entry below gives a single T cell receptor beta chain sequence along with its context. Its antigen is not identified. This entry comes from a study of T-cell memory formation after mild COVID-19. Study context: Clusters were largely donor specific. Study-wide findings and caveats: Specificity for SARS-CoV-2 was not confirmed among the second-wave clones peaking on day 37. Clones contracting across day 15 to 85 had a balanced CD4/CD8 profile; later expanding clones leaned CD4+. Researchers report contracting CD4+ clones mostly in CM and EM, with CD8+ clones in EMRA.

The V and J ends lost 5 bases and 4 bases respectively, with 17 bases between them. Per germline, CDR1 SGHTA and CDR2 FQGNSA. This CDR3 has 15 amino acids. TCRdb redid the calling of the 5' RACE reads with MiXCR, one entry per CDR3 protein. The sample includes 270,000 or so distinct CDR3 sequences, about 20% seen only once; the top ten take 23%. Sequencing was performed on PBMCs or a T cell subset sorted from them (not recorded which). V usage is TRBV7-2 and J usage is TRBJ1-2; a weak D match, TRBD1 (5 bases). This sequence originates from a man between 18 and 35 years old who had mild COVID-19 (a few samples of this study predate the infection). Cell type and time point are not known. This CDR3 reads CASSPASGGIYGYTF. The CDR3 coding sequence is TGTGCCAGCAGCCCGGCCTCGGGGGGGATCTATGGCTACACCTTC.